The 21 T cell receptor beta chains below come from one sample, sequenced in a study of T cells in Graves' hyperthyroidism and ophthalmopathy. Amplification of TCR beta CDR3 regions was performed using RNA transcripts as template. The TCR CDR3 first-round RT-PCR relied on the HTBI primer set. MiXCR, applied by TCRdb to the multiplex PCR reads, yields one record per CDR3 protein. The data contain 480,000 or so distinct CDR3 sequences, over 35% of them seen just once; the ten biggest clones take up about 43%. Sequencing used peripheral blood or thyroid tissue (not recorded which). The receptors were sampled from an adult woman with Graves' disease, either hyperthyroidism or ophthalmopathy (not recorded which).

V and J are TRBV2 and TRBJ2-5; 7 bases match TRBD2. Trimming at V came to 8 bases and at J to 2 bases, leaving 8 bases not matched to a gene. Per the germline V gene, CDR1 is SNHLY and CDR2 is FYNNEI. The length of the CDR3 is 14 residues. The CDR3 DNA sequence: TGTGCCAGCGGTACCGCTAGCGGACAAGAGACCCAGTACTTC. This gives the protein CASGTASGQETQYF.

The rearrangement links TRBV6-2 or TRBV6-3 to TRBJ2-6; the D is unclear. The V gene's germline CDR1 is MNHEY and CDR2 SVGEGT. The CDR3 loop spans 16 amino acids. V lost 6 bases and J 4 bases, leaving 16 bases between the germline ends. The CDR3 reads CASRPAGHSGANVLTF. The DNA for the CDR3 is TGTGCCAGCAGACCCGCAGGCCATTCCGGGGCCAACGTCCTGACTTTC.

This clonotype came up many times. CDR3 sequence (DNA): TGTGCCTGGAGGGCCCCTGAAGCTTTCTTT. Translation: CAWRAPEAFF. V is TRBV30 and J is TRBJ1-1; no reliable D call. CDR3 size: 10 residues. Germline V gives CDR1 GTSNPN, CDR2 SVGIG (reference sequence). Deletions cut 3 bases from V and 6 bases from J, with 5 bases between.

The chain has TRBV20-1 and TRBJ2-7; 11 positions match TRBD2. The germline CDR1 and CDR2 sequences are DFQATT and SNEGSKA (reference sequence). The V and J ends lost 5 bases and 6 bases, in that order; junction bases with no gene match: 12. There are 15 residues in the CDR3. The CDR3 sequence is CSAPLLSGGAGEQYF. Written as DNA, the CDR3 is TGCAGTGCTCCCCTTCTTAGCGGGGGGGCTGGCGAGCAGTACTTC.

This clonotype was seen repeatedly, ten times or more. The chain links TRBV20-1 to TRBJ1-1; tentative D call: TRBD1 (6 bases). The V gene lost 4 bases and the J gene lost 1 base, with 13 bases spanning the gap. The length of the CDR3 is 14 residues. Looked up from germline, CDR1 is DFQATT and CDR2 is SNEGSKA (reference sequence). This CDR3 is CSATQGTTNTEAFF. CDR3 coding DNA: TGCAGTGCTACCCAGGGGACGACGAACACTGAAGCTTTCTTT.

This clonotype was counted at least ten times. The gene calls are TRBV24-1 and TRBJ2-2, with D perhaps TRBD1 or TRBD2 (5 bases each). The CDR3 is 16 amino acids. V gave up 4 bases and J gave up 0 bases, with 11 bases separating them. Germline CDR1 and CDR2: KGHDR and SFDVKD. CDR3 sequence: CATSDSGTANTGELFF. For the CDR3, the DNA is TGTGCCACCAGTGACTCCGGGACCGCGAACACCGGGGAGCTGTTTTTT.

As DNA, the CDR3 is TGTGCCTGGGGACAGGGGGGTACCTACGAGCAGTACTTC. It codes for CAWGQGGTYEQYF. The rearrangement joins TRBV30 to TRBJ2-7; 10 bases line up with TRBD1. Germline V lookup: CDR1 GTSNPN, CDR2 SVGIG (reference sequence). J gave up 2 bases and V 5 bases, and 3 bases lay outside the gene matches. This CDR3 spans 13 amino acids.

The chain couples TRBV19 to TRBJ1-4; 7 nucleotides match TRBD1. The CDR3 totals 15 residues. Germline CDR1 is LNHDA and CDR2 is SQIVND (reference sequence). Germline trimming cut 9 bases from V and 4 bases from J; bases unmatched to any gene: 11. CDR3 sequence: CASKTGVWGNEKLFF. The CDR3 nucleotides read TGTGCCAGCAAAACAGGGGTCTGGGGTAATGAAAAACTGTTTTTT. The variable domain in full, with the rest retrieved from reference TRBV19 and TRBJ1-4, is DGGITQSPKYLFRKEGQNVTLSCEQNLNHDAMYWYRQDPGQGLRLIYYSQIVNDFQKGDIAEGYSVSREKKESFPLTVTSAQKNPTAFYLCASKTGVWGNEKLFFGSGTQLSVL.

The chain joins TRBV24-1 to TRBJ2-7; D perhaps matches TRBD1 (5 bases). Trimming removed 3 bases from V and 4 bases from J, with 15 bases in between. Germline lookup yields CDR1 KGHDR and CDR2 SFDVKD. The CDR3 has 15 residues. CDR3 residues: CATSDGRGTVYEQYF. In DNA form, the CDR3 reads TGTGCCACCAGTGATGGTAGGGGAACAGTGTACGAGCAGTACTTC.

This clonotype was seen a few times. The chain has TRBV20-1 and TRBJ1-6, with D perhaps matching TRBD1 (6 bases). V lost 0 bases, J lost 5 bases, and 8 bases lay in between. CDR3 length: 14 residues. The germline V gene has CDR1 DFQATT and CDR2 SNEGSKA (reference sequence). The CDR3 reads CSARDPGDNSPLHF. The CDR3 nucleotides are TGCAGTGCTAGAGACCCAGGGGATAATTCACCCCTCCACTTT.

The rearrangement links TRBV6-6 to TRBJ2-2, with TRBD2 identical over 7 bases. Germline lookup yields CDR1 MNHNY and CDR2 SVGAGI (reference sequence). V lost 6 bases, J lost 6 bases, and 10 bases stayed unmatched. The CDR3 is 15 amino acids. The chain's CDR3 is CASSQNGGYAGELFF. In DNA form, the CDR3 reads TGTGCCAGCAGCCAAAACGGGGGGTACGCCGGGGAGCTGTTTTTT.

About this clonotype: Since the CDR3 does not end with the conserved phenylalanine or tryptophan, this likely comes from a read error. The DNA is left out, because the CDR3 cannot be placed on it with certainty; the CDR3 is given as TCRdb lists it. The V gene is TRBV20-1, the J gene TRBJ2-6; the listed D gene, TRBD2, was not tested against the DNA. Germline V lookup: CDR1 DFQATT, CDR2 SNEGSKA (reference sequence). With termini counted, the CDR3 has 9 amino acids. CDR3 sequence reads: CSAPTRLNT.

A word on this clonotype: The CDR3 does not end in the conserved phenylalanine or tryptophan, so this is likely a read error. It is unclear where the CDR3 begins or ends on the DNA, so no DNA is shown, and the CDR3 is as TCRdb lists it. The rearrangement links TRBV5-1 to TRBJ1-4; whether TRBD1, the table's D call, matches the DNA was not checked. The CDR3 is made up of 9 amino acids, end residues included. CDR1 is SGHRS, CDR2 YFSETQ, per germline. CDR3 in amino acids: CASSRQGQG.

The CDR3 nucleotides read TGTGCCAGCAGCCTATATCGGGGGTACCAAGAGACCCAGTACTTC. It specifies CASSLYRGYQETQYF. The rearrangement links TRBV7-2 to TRBJ2-5, with D tentatively TRBD2 (6 bases). The ends were cut back, 5 bases at V and 0 bases at J, with 13 bases in the middle. The germline V gene encodes CDR1 SGHTA and CDR2 FQGNSA. The CDR3 contains 15 residues.

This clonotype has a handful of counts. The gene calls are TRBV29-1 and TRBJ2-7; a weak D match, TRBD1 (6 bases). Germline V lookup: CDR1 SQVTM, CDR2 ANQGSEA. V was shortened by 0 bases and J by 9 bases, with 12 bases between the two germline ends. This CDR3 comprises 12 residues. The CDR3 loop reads CSVEDRGIRQYF. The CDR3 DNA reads TGCAGCGTTGAAGACAGGGGCATTCGGCAGTACTTC.

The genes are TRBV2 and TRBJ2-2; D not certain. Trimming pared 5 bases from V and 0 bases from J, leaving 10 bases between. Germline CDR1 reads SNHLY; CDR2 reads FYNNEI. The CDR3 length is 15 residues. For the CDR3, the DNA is TGTGCCAGCAGTCAGTTCAGGACGAACACCGGGGAGCTGTTTTTT. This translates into CASSQFRTNTGELFF.

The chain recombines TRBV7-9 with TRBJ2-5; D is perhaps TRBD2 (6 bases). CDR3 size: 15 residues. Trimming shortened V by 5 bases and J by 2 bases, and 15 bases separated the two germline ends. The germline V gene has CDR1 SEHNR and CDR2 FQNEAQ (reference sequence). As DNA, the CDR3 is TGTGCCAGCAGCCCGGGGGTTGGCGGACAAGAGACCCAGTACTTC. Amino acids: CASSPGVGGQETQYF.

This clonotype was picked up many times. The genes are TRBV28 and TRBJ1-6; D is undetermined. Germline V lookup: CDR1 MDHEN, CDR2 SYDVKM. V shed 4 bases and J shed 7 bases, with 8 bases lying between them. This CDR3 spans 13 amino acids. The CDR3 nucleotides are TGTGCCAGCAGTTCACTCCGGAATTCACCCCTCCACTTT. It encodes CASSSLRNSPLHF.

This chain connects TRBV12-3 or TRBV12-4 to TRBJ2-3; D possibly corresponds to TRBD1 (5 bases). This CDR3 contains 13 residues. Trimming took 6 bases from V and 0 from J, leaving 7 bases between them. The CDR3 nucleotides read TGTGCCAGCAGGGGGCCCAGCACAGATACGCAGTATTTT. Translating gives CASRGPSTDTQYF.

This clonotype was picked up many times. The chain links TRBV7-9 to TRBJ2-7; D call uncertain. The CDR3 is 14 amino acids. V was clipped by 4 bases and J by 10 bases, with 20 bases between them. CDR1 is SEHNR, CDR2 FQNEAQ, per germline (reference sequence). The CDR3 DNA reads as TGTGCCAGCAGCTCGGACGGACCTACGAAGCGTCAGTACTTC. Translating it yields CASSSDGPTKRQYF.

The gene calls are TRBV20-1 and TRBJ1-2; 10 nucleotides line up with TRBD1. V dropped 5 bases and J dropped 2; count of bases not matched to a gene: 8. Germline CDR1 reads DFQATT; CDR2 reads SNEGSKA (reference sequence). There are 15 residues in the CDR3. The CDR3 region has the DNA TGCAGTGCTGGGGACAGGGGAACTCTAAACTATGGCTACACCTTC. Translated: CSAGDRGTLNYGYTF.